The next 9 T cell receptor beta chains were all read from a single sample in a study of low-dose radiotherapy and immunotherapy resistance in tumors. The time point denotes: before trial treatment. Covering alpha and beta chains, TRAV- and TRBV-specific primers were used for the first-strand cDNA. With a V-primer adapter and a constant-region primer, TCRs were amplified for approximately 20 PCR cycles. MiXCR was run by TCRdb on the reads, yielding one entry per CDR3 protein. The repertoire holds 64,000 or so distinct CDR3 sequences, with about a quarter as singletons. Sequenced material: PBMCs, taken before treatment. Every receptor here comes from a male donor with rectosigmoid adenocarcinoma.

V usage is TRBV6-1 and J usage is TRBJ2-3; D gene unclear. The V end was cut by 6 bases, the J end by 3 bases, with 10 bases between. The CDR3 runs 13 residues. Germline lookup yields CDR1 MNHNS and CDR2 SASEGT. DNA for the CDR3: TGTGCCAGCAGAAGAAGAGATACAGATACGCAGTATTTT. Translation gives CASRRRDTDTQYF.

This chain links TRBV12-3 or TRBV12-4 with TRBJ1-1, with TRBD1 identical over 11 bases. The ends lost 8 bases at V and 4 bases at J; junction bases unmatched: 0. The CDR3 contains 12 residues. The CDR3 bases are TGTGCCAGCGGACAGGGGGCCACTGAAGCTTTCTTT. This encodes CASGQGATEAFF.

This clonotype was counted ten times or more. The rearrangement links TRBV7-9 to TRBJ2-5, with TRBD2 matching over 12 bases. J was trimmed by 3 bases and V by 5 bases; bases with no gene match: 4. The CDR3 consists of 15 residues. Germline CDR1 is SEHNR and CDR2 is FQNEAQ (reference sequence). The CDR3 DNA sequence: TGTGCCAGCAGCGTTGCTAGCGGGGGGGAAGAGACCCAGTACTTC. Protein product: CASSVASGGEETQYF.

This chain's CDR3 is CASGRETGEQYF. In DNA, the CDR3 is TGTGCCTCAGGGAGGGAGACAGGGGAGCAGTACTTC. The chain has TRBV7-2 and TRBJ2-7; either TRBD1 or TRBD2 may fit D (7 bases each). With 11 bases removed from V and 7 bases from J, the gap between germline ends came to 18 bases. Germline V gene data show CDR1 as SGHTA and CDR2 as FQGNSA. This CDR3 is built from 12 residues. Based on the CDR3 plus reference TRBV7-2 and TRBJ2-7, the full variable domain is GAGVSQSPSNKVTEKGKDVELRCDPISGHTALYWYRQSLGQGLEFLIYFQGNSAPDKSGLPSDRFSAERTGGSVSTLTIQRTQQEDSAVYLCASGRETGEQYFGPGTRLTVT.

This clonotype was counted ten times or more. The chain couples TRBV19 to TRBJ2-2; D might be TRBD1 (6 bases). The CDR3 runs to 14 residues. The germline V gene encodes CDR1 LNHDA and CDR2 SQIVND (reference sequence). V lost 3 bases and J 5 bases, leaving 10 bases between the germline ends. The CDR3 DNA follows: TGTGCCAGTAGTATGGTGGGGGCAACCGGGGAGCTGTTTTTT. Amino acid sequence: CASSMVGATGELFF.

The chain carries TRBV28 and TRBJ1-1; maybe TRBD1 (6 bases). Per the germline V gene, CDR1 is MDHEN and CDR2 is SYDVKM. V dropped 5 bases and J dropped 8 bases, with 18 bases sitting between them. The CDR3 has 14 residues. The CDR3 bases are TGTGCCAGCAGTACTGACGGACAGACACGAGAAGCTTTCTTT. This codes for CASSTDGQTREAFF.

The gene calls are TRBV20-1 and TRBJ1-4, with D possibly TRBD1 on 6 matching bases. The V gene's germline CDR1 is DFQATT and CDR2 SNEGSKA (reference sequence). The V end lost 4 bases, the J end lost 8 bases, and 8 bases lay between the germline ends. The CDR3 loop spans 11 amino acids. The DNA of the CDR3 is TGCAGTGCTAAGGACAGCGAAAAACTGTTTTTT. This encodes CSAKDSEKLFF.

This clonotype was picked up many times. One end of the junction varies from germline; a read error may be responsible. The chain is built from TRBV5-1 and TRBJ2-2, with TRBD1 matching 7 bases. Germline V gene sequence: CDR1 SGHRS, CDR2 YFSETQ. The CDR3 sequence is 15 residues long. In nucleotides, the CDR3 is TGTGCCAGCAGCACGGACAGGCCTTACACCGGGGAGCTGTTTTTT. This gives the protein CASSTDRPYTGELFF.

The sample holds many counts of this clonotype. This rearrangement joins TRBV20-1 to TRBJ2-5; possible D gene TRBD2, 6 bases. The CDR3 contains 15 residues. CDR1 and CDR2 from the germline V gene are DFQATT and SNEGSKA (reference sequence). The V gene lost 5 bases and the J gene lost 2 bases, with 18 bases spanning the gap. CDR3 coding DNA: TGCAGTGCTCCCCGTAATAGCGGAACTCAAGAGACCCAGTACTTC. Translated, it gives CSAPRNSGTQETQYF.